A single T cell receptor beta chain is shown here with its context. This same CDR3 is encoded by further DNA sequences in the sample. Authors' methods: Amplification of reference gene primers provided the estimated nucleated cell counts. The assay was immunoSEQ multiplex PCR, and TCRdb's table has in-frame clones only and misses some. V, J and clone size were drawn from that table, and D and trimming were deduced from the DNA. The sample includes 200,000 or so clones, approximately 79% of them seen just once. The junction had 6 bases not matched to a gene; V was cut back by 4 bases and J by 2 bases. CDR1 SGHRS and CDR2 YFSETQ come from the germline V gene. This CDR3 is 15 amino acids long. The source of the sample is a study of blood T cell repertoires in COVID-19. At the level of the study: COVID-19 samples collected from the United States, Italy and Spain covered acute and convalescent phases. Sources were T cells, B-cell-depleted T cells, or PBMCs; the material itself was cDNA or gDNA.

The chain recombines TRBV5-1 with TRBJ1-2, with 9 bases identical to TRBD1. Sequencing used peripheral blood. This receptor was taken from a man between 60 and 75 years old with active or convalescent COVID-19. For the CDR3, the DNA is TGCGCCAGCAGCCCGGGACAGGGAAGAAACTATGGCTACACCTTC. As protein: CASSPGQGRNYGYTF.